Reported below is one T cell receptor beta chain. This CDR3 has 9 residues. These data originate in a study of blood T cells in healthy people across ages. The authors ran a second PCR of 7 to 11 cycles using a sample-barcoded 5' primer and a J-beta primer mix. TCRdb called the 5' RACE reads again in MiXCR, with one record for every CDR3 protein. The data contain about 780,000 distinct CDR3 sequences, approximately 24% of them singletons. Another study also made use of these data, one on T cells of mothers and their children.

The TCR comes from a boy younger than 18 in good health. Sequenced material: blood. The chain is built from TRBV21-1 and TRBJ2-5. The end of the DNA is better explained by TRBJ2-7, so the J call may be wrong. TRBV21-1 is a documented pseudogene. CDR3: CAGAYEQYF. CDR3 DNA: TGTGCCGGTGCCTACGAGCAGTACTTC.